The present TCR beta chain was sequenced within a study of shared clonotypes between healthy human individuals. Naive CD8 cells were CD45RO-negative, positively selected for CCR7, excluding terminally differentiated effector memory CD45RA+ cells. This CDR3 contains 15 residues. Looked up from germline, CDR1 is SGHRS and CDR2 is YFSETQ. V was clipped by 0 bases and J by 2 bases, with 12 bases between them. Study results and limitations: Estimated richness was generally greater in naive than memory subsets.

Generated by immunoSEQ multiplex PCR, the TCRdb table keeps only in-frame clones and is missing some. The data contain some 1,900,000 clones, around 96% of them seen just once; the ten biggest clones take up roughly 1.2%. Concerning this clone: The target antigen is unknown.

The TCR comes from a man between 18 and 29 years old in good health. Sequencing used naive CD8+ T cells sorted from blood. This chain connects TRBV5-1 to TRBJ2-7, with no clear D. The CDR3 loop reads CASSLARGAAYEQYF. In DNA, the CDR3 is TGCGCCAGCAGCTTGGCCCGTGGTGCAGCCTACGAGCAGTACTTC.